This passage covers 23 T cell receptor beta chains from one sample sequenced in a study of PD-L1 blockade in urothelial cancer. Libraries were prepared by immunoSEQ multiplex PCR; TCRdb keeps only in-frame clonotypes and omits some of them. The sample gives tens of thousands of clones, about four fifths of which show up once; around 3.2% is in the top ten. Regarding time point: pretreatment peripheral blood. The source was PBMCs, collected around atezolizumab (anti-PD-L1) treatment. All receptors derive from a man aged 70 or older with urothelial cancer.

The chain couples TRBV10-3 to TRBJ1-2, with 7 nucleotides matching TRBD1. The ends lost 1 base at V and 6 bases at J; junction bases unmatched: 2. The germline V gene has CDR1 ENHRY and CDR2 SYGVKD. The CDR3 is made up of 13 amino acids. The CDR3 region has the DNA TGTGCCATCAGTGAGTTTCAGGGGGATGGCTACACCTTC. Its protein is CAISEFQGDGYTF.

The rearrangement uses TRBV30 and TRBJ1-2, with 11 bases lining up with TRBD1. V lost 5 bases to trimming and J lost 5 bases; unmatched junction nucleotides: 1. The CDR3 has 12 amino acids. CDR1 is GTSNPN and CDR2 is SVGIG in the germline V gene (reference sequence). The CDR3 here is CAWGDRGYGYTF. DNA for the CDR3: TGTGCCTGGGGGGACAGGGGGTATGGCTACACCTTC.

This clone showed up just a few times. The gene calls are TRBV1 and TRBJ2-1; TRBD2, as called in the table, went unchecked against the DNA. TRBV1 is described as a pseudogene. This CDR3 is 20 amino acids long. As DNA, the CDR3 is TGCACCAGCAGCCAAGGCTTGACTAGCGTCCCTTTAAGCTCCTACAATGAGCAGTTCTTC. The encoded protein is CTSSQGLTSVPLSSYNEQFF.

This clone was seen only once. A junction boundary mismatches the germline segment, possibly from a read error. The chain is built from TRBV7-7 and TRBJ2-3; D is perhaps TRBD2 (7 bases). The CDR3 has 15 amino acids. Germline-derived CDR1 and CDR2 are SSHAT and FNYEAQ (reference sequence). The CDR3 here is CASSLSGEGTDTQYF. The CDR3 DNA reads TGTGCTAGCAGCTTATCAGGGGAGGGAACAGATACGCAGTATTTT.

The CDR3 coding sequence is TGTGCCAGCAGCCGGAGGTCGGGCGGAAGCACCGGGGAGCTGTTTTTT. It yields the protein CASSRRSGGSTGELFF. The rearrangement joins TRBV5-4 to TRBJ2-2; a weak D match, TRBD2 (5 bases). Germline lookup yields CDR1 SGHNT and CDR2 YYREEE (reference sequence). The CDR3 loop spans 16 amino acids. The germline V and J ends were trimmed by 4 bases and 4 bases, with 17 bases remaining between them.

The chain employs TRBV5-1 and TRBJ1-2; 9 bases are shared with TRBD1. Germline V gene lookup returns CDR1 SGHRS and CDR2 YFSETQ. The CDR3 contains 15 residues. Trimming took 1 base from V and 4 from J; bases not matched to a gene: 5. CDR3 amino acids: CASSLRGQGFYGYTF. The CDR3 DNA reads TGCGCCAGCAGCTTGAGGGGACAGGGCTTCTATGGCTACACCTTC.

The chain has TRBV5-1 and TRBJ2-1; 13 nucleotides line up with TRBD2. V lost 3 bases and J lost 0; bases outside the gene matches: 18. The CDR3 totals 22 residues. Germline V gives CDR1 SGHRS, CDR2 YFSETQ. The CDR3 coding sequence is TGCGCCAGCAGCTCGGACCCCGATATGGGACTAGCGGGACGAAGCTCCTACAATGAGCAGTTCTTC. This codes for CASSSDPDMGLAGRSSYNEQFF.

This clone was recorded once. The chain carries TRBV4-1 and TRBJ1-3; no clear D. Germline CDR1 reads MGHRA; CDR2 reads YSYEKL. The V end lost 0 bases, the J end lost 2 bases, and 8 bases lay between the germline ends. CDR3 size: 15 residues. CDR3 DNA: TGCGCCAGCAGCCAAGACCAAACTCCTGGAAACACCATATATTTT. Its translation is CASSQDQTPGNTIYF.

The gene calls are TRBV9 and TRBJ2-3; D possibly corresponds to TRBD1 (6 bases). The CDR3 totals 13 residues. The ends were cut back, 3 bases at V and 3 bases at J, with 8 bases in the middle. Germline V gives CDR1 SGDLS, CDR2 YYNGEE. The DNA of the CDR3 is TGTGCCAGCAGCGGTACAGGGACAGATACGCAGTATTTT. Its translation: CASSGTGTDTQYF.

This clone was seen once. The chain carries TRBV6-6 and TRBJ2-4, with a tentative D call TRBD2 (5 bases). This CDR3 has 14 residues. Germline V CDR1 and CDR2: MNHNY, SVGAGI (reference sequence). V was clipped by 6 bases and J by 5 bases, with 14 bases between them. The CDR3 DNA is TGTGCCAGCAGCCTCGGAGGCGACCAAAACATTCAGTACTTC. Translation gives CASSLGGDQNIQYF.

The CDR3 protein is CASRWTSGSYEQFF. CDR3 in DNA: TGTGCCAGCAGGTGGACTAGCGGGAGTTATGAGCAGTTCTTC. The rearrangement joins TRBV2 to TRBJ2-1; 13 bases are a match to TRBD2. Germline-derived CDR1 and CDR2 are SNHLY and FYNNEI. CDR3 size: 14 residues. The ends lost 6 bases at V and 8 bases at J; junction bases unmatched: 4.

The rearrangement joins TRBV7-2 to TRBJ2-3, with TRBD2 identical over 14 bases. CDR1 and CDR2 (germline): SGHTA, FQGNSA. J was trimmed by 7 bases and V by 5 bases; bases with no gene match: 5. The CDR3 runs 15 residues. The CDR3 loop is CASSPGTSGSYTQYF. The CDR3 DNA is TGTGCCAGCAGCCCCGGGACTAGCGGGAGTTATACGCAGTATTTT.

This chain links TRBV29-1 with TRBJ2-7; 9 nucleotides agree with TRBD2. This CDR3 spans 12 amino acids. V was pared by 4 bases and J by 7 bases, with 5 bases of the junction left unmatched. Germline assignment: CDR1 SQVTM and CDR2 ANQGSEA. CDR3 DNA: TGCAGCGTTGGGGCTAGCGGGAATGAGCAGTACTTC. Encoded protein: CSVGASGNEQYF.

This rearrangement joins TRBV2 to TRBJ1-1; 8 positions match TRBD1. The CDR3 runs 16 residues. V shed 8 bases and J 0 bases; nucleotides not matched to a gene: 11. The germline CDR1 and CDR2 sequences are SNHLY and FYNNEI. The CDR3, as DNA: TGTGCCAGCGCGTCTTTACGGACAGGGTTGAACACTGAAGCTTTCTTT. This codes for CASASLRTGLNTEAFF. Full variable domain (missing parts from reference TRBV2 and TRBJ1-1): EPEVTQTPSHQVTQMGQEVILRCVPISNHLYFYWYRQILGQKVEFLVSFYNNEISEKSEIFDDQFSVERPDGSNFTLKIRSTKLEDSAMYFCASASLRTGLNTEAFFGQGTRLTVV.

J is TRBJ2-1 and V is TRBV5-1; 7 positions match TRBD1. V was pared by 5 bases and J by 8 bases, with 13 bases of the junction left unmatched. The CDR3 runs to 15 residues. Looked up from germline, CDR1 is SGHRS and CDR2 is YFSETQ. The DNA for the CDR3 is TGCGCCAGCAGAGAGCCGGGACAGAGCGTTTATGAGCAGTTCTTC. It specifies CASREPGQSVYEQFF. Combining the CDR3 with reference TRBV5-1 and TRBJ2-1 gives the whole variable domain KAGVTQTPRYLIKTRGQQVTLSCSPISGHRSVSWYQQTPGQGLQFLFEYFSETQRNKGNFPGRFSGRQFSNSRSEMNVSTLELGDSALYLCASREPGQSVYEQFFGPGTRLTVL.

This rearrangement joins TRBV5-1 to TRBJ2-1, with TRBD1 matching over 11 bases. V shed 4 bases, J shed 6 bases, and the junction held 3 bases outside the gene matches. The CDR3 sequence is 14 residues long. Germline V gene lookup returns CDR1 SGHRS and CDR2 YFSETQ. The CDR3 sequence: CASSTGQGGNEQFF. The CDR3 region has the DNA TGCGCCAGCAGCACGGGACAGGGGGGCAATGAGCAGTTCTTC.

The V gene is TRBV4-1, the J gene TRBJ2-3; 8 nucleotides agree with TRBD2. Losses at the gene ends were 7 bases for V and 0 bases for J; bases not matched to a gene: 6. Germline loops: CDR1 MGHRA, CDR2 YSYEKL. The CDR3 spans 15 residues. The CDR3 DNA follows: TGCGCCAGCACACGGGGGGGGATAAGCACAGATACGCAGTATTTT. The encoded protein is CASTRGGISTDTQYF.

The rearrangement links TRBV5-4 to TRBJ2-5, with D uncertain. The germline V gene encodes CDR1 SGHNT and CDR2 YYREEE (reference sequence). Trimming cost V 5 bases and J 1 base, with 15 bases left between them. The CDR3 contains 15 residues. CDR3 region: CASSSGAKPQETQYF. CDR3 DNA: TGTGCCAGCAGTAGTGGTGCAAAACCCCAAGAGACCCAGTACTTC.

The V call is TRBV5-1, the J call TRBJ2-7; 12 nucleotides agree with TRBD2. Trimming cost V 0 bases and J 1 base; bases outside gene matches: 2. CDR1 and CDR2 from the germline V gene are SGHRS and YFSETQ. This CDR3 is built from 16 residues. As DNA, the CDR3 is TGCGCCAGCAGCTTGGCGACTAGCGGGAGATCCTACGAGCAGTACTTC. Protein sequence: CASSLATSGRSYEQYF. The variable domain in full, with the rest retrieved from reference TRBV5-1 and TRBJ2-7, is KAGVTQTPRYLIKTRGQQVTLSCSPISGHRSVSWYQQTPGQGLQFLFEYFSETQRNKGNFPGRFSGRQFSNSRSEMNVSTLELGDSALYLCASSLATSGRSYEQYFGPGTRLTVT.

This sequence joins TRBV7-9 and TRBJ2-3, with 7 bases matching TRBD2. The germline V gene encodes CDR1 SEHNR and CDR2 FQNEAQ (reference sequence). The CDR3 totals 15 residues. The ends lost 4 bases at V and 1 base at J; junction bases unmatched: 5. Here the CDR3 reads CASSSWSGGTDTQYF. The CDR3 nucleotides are TGTGCCAGCAGCTCCTGGAGCGGGGGCACAGATACGCAGTATTTT.

The CDR3 sequence is CASSLEGGRGNNEQFF. Written as DNA, the CDR3 is TGTGCCAGCAGCTTAGAGGGCGGGAGAGGGAACAATGAGCAGTTCTTC. The chain employs TRBV13 and TRBJ2-1; the match to TRBD2 covers 7 bases. The CDR3 is 16 amino acids. In germline, CDR1 is PRHDT, CDR2 FYEKMQ (reference sequence). V lost 1 base and J lost 5; bases outside the gene matches: 8.

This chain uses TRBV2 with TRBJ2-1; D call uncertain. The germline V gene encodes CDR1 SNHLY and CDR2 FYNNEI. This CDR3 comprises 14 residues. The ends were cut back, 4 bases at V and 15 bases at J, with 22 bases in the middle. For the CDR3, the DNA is TGTGCCAGCAGTGTCCGAGACACCCGATCAGTTCCGTTCTTC. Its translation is CASSVRDTRSVPFF.

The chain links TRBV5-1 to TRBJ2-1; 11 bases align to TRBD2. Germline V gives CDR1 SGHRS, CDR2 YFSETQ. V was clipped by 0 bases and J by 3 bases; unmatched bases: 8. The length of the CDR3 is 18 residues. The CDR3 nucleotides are TGCGCCAGCAGCTTGGGGCGACTAGCGGGAACTCTCTACAATGAGCAGTTCTTC. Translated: CASSLGRLAGTLYNEQFF. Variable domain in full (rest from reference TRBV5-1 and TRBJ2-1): KAGVTQTPRYLIKTRGQQVTLSCSPISGHRSVSWYQQTPGQGLQFLFEYFSETQRNKGNFPGRFSGRQFSNSRSEMNVSTLELGDSALYLCASSLGRLAGTLYNEQFFGPGTRLTVL.